One sample yielded the 13 T cell receptor beta chains listed below, sequenced in a study of T cell responses to AZD1222 COVID-19 vaccine. Method: immunoSEQ multiplex PCR; TCRdb's copy keeps in-frame clones and lacks some. The data show 35,000 to 50,000 clones, around 80% seen once. The sequencing here drew on peripheral blood, taken 28 days after the second dose of the MenACWY control vaccine. These TCRs come from an adult who received the MenACWY meningococcal vaccine as a control.

This clone was observed a handful of times. CDR3 DNA: TGCAGCGGAGCGGGAGGGATAAGTGAGCAGTTCTTC. It encodes CSGAGGISEQFF. The J gene is TRBJ2-1, the V gene TRBV29-1; TRBD2 matches at 10 bases. V lost 7 bases, J lost 9 bases, and 6 bases stayed unmatched. The CDR3 spans 12 residues. CDR1 is SQVTM, CDR2 ANQGSEA, per germline.

This clone was picked up a small number of times. The rearrangement links TRBV6-1 to TRBJ2-2; TRBD1 agrees at 7 bases. V shed 7 bases and J 7 bases; nucleotides not matched to a gene: 6. Per the germline V gene, CDR1 is MNHNS and CDR2 is SASEGT. CDR3 length: 13 residues. The CDR3, as DNA: TGTGCCAGCACGGGGACAGCAAACGGGGAGCTGTTTTTT. It encodes CASTGTANGELFF.

V is TRBV19 and J is TRBJ1-4; tentative D call: TRBD1 (5 bases). Looked up from germline, CDR1 is LNHDA and CDR2 is SQIVND (reference sequence). The CDR3 contains 14 residues. The V end lost 7 bases, the J end lost 6 bases, and 15 bases lay between the germline ends. CDR3: CASTPGSGYEKLFF. The CDR3 DNA sequence: TGTGCCAGTACTCCAGGGTCCGGATATGAAAAACTGTTTTTT.

This chain joins TRBV5-4 and TRBJ2-2, with D unresolved. Trimming stripped 4 bases from V and 0 bases from J, with 10 bases between. The CDR3 length is 15 residues. Per germline, CDR1 SGHNT and CDR2 YYREEE (reference sequence). The CDR3 sequence is CASSGAVTNTGELFF. CDR3 sequence (DNA): TGTGCCAGCAGCGGTGCGGTAACGAACACCGGGGAGCTGTTTTTT.

This chain connects TRBV7-2 to TRBJ2-7, with TRBD1 identical over 7 bases. V trimming: 1 base; J trimming: 12 bases; junction bases outside the gene matches: 6. CDR3 length: 12 amino acids. CDR1 and CDR2 from the germline V gene are SGHTA and FQGNSA. CDR3 DNA: TGTGCCAGCAGCTTAGGGGACAGCGCCCCGTACTTC. Amino acid sequence: CASSLGDSAPYF.

This clone was picked up one time. The chain links TRBV5-1 to TRBJ2-2; either TRBD1 or TRBD2 may fit D (5 bases each). CDR1 and CDR2 from the germline V gene are SGHRS and YFSETQ. Trimming cost V 0 bases and J 1 base, with 10 bases left between them. This CDR3 comprises 16 residues. The CDR3 spells CASSLERGRNTGELFF. CDR3 bases: TGCGCCAGCAGCTTGGAACGGGGCCGGAACACCGGGGAGCTGTTTTTT.

V usage is TRBV19 and J usage is TRBJ2-1; 10 nucleotides align to TRBD1. Losses at the gene ends were 3 bases for V and 4 bases for J; bases not matched to a gene: 3. The CDR3 is 15 residues long. Germline V gene sequence: CDR1 LNHDA, CDR2 SQIVND (reference sequence). The CDR3 protein is CASSIGTGVYNEQFF. CDR3 nucleotides: TGTGCCAGTAGTATCGGGACAGGGGTTTACAATGAGCAGTTCTTC.

This rearrangement joins TRBV7-2 to TRBJ2-1, with D possibly TRBD2 on 6 matching bases. This CDR3 spans 15 amino acids. V was shortened by 0 bases and J by 3 bases, with 9 bases between the two germline ends. Germline V lookup: CDR1 SGHTA, CDR2 FQGNSA. The CDR3 loop reads CASSLAGGYYNEQFF. For the CDR3, the DNA is TGTGCCAGCAGCTTAGCGGGGGGATACTACAATGAGCAGTTCTTC.

V is TRBV20-1 and J is TRBJ1-1; no firm D call. The CDR3 sequence is 11 residues long. V was shortened by 0 bases and J by 6 bases, with 5 bases between the two germline ends. Per germline, CDR1 DFQATT and CDR2 SNEGSKA (reference sequence). The chain's CDR3 is CSARDLAEAFF. As DNA, the CDR3 is TGCAGTGCTAGAGATTTGGCTGAAGCTTTCTTT.

The chain couples TRBV6-1 to TRBJ1-5; maybe TRBD1 (5 bases). The CDR3 is 17 residues long. The germline V gene encodes CDR1 MNHNS and CDR2 SASEGT. V lost 3 bases and J lost 4, with 19 bases in between. This chain's CDR3 is CASSDNAGSGFNQPQHF. In DNA, the CDR3 is TGTGCCAGCAGTGATAACGCAGGGTCTGGTTTTAATCAGCCCCAGCATTTT.

This rearrangement joins TRBV6-1 to TRBJ1-2, with D perhaps TRBD1 (5 bases). Germline V CDR1 and CDR2: MNHNS, SASEGT. The CDR3 loop spans 14 amino acids. V shed 5 bases and J shed 8 bases, with 18 bases lying between them. The CDR3 DNA reads as TGTGCCAGCAGTCCCTTTGGGACCAAGGACGGCTACACCTTC. It encodes CASSPFGTKDGYTF.

This chain connects TRBV28 to TRBJ1-2; 8 positions agree with TRBD1. Germline V gene sequence: CDR1 MDHEN, CDR2 SYDVKM. The CDR3 sequence is 12 residues long. Germline trimming cut 6 bases from V and 9 bases from J; bases unmatched to any gene: 6. CDR3 loop: CASRIGQGSYTF. CDR3 nucleotides: TGTGCCAGCAGGATCGGACAGGGAAGCTACACCTTC.

This clone was counted only a few times. The chain joins TRBV6-5 to TRBJ2-2; 7 bases line up with TRBD1. Germline CDR1 reads MNHEY; CDR2 reads SVGAGI. The CDR3 spans 14 residues. V was clipped by 5 bases and J by 7 bases; unmatched bases: 7. CDR3 sequence reads: CASSPRTGGGELFF. The CDR3 nucleotides are TGTGCCAGCAGTCCTAGGACAGGAGGCGGGGAGCTGTTTTTT.